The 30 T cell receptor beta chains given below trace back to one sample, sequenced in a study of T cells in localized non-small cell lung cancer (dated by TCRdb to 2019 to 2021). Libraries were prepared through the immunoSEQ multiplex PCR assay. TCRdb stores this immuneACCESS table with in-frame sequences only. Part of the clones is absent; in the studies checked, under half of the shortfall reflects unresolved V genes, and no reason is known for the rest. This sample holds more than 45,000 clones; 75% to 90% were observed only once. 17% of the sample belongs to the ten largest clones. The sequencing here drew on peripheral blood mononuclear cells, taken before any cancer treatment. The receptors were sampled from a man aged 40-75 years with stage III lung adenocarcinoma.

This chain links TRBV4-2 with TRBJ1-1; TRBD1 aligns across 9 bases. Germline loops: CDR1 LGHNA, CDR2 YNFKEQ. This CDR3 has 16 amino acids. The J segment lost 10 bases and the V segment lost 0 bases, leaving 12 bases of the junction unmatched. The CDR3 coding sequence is TGTGCCAGCAGCCAAGATGGCCTAACAGGGGGCCGACGAGCTTTCTTT. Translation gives CASSQDGLTGGRRAFF.

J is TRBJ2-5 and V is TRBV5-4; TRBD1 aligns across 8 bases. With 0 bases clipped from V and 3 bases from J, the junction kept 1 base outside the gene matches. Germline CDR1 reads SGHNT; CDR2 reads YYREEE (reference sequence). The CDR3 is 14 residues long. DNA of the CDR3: TGTGCCAGCAGCTTGGCGGGACAGGAAGAGACCCAGTACTTC. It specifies CASSLAGQEETQYF.

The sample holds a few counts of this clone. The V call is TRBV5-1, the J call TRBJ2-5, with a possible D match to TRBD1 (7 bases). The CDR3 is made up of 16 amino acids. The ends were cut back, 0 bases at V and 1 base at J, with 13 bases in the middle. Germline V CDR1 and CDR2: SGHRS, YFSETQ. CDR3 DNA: TGCGCCAGCAGCTTGGGGAGGGGGCAACTCCAAGAGACCCAGTACTTC. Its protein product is CASSLGRGQLQETQYF.

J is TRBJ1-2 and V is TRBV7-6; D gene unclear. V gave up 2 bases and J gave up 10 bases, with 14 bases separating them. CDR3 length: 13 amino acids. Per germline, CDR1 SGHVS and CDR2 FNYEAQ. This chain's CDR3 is CASSLSPRVDYTF. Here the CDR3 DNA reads TGTGCCAGCAGCTTATCTCCCCGGGTGGACTACACCTTC.

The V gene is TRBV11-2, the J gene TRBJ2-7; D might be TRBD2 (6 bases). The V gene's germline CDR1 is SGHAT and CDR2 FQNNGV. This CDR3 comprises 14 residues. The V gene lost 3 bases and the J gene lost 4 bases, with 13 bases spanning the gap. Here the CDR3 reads CASSFGTGDYEQYF. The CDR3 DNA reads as TGTGCCAGCAGCTTTGGGACTGGAGATTACGAGCAGTACTTC. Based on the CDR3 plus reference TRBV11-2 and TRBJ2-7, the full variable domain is EAGVAQSPRYKIIEKRQSVAFWCNPISGHATLYWYQQILGQGPKLLIQFQNNGVVDDSQLPKDRFSAERLKGVDSTLKIQPAKLEDSAVYLCASSFGTGDYEQYFGPGTRLTVT.

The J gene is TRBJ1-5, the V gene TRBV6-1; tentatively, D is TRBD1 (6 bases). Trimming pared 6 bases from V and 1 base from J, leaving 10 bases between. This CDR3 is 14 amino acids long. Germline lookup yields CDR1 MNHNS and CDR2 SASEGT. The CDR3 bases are TGTGCCAGCAGGCAGGGGATAAGCAATCAGCCCCAGCATTTT. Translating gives CASRQGISNQPQHF.

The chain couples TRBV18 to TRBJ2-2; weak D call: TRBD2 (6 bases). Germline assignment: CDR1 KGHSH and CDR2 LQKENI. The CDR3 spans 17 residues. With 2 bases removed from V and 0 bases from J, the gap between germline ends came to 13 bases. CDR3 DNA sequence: TGTGCCAGCTCACCAAGGGAGGAATCCACGAACACCGGGGAGCTGTTTTTT. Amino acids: CASSPREESTNTGELFF. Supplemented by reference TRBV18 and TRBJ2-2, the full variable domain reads NAGVMQNPRHLVRRRGQEARLRCSPMKGHSHVYWYRQLPEEGLKFMVYLQKENIIDESGMPKERFSAEFPKEGPSILRIQQVVRGDSAAYFCASSPREESTNTGELFFGEGSRLTVL.

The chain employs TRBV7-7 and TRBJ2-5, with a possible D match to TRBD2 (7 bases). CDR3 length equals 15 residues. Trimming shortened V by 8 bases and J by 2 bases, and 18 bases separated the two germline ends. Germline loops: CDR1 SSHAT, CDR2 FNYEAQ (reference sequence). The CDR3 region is CASSLGGAWQETQYF. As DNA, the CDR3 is TGTGCCAGCTCTTTGGGGGGGGCATGGCAAGAGACCCAGTACTTC.

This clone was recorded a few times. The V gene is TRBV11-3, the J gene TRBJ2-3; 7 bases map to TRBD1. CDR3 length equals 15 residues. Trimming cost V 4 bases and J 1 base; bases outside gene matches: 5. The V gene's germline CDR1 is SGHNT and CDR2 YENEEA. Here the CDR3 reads CASSSIGQGTDTQYF. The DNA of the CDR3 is TGTGCCAGCAGCTCTATCGGACAGGGCACAGATACGCAGTATTTT.

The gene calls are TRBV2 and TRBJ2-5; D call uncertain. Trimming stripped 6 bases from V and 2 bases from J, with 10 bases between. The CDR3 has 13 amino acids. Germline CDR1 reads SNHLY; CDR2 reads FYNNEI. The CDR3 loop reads CASSGPRQETQYF. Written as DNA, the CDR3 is TGTGCCAGCAGCGGGCCAAGGCAAGAGACCCAGTACTTC.

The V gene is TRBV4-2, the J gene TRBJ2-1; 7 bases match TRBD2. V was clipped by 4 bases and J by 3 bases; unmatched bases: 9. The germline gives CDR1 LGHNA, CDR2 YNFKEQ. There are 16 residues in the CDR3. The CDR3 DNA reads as TGTGCCAGCAGCCCGGACGGCGGGAGCTACTACAATGAGCAGTTCTTC. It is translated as CASSPDGGSYYNEQFF.

CDR3 sequence reads: CASSLRRGANVLTF. The CDR3 nucleotides read TGTGCCAGCAGCCTCAGGAGGGGGGCCAACGTCCTGACTTTC. The chain carries TRBV9 and TRBJ2-6, with D maybe TRBD2 (5 bases). This CDR3 comprises 14 residues. The germline V gene encodes CDR1 SGDLS and CDR2 YYNGEE. Trimming removed 4 bases at V and 4 bases at J, with 9 bases between.

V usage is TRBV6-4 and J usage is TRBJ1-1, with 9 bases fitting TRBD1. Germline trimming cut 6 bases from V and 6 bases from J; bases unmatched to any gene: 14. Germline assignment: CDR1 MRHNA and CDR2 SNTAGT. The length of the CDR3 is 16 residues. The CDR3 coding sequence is TGTGCCAGCAGCGAGAATTTCGGACAGGGGTTGTCTGAAGCTTTCTTT. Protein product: CASSENFGQGLSEAFF.

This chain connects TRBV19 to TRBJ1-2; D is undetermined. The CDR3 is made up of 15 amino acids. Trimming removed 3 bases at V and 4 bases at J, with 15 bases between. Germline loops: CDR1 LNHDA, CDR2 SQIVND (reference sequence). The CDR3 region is CASSMRNRLPYGYTF. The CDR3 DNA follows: TGTGCCAGTAGTATGAGAAATAGATTGCCCTATGGCTACACCTTC.

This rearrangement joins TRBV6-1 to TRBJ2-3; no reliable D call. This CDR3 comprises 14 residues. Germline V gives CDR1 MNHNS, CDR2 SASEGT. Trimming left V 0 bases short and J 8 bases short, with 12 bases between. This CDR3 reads CASSEALAPVTQYF. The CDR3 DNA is TGTGCCAGCAGTGAAGCGCTTGCCCCCGTTACGCAGTATTTT.

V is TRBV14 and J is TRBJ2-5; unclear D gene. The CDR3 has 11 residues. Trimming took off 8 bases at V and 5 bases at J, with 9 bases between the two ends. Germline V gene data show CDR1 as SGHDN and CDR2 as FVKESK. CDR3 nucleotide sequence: TGTGCCAGCGGTGGGTGGGAGACCCAGTACTTC. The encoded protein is CASGGWETQYF.

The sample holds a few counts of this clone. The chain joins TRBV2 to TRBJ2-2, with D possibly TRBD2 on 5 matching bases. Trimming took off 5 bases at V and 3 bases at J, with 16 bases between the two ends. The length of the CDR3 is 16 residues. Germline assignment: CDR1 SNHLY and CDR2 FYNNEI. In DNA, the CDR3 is TGTGCCAGCAGTTCGAAGGGAGTGGTAGACACCGGGGAGCTGTTTTTT. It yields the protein CASSSKGVVDTGELFF.

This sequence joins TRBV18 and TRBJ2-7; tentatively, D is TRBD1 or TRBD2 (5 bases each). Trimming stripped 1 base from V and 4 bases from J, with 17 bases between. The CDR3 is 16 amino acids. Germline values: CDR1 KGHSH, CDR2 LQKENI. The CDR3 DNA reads TGTGCCAGCTCACCACTCGGGACGGACATACCGTACGAGCAGTACTTC. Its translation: CASSPLGTDIPYEQYF.

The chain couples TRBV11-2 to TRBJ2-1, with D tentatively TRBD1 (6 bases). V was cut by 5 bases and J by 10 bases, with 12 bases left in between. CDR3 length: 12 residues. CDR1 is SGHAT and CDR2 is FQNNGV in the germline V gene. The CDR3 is CASSLQGREQFF. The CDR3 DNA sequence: TGTGCCAGCAGCCTACAGGGCCGCGAGCAGTTCTTC.

CDR3 sequence (DNA): TGTGCCAGCTCACCACCGGGGACAGGGGGGTCGTACGAGCAGTACTTC. Translation: CASSPPGTGGSYEQYF. The chain couples TRBV18 to TRBJ2-7, with TRBD1 matching 11 bases. The J segment lost 4 bases and the V segment lost 0 bases, leaving 5 bases of the junction unmatched. Germline V gene lookup returns CDR1 KGHSH and CDR2 LQKENI. The CDR3 consists of 16 residues.

The CDR3 sequence is CASSFRILDEQFF. CDR3 DNA: TGTGCCAGCAGCTTTAGGATTCTCGATGAGCAGTTCTTC. The rearrangement uses TRBV7-9 and TRBJ2-1; D unclear. The CDR3 has 13 amino acids. CDR1 and CDR2 from the germline V gene are SEHNR and FQNEAQ (reference sequence). V lost 3 bases to trimming and J lost 8 bases, with 11 bases between them.

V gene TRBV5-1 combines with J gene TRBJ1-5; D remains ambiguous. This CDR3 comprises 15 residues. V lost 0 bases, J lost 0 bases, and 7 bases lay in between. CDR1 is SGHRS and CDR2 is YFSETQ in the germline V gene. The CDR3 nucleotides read TGCGCCAGCAGCTTGGCCGGAAGTAGCAATCAGCCCCAGCATTTT. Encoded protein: CASSLAGSSNQPQHF.

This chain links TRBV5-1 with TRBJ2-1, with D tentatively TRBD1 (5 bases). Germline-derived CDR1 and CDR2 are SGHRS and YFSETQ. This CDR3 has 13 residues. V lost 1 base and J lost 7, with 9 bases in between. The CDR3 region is CASSLYSGNEQFF. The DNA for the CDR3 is TGCGCCAGCAGCTTGTATTCAGGGAATGAGCAGTTCTTC. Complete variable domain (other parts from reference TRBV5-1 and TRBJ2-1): KAGVTQTPRYLIKTRGQQVTLSCSPISGHRSVSWYQQTPGQGLQFLFEYFSETQRNKGNFPGRFSGRQFSNSRSEMNVSTLELGDSALYLCASSLYSGNEQFFGPGTRLTVL.

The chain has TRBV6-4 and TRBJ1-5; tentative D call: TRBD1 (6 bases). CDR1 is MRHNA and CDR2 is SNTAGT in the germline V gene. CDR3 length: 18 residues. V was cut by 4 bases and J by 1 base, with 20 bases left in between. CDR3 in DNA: TGTGCCAGCAGTGGCTACTCTTCAGGGGATGGGAGCAATCAGCCCCAGCATTTT. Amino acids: CASSGYSSGDGSNQPQHF.

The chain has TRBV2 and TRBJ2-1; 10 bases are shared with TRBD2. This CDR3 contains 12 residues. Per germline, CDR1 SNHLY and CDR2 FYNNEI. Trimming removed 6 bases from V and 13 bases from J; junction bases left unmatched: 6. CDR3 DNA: TGTGCCAGCAGGGTGAGCGGGAGGGCCCAGTTCTTC. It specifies CASRVSGRAQFF.

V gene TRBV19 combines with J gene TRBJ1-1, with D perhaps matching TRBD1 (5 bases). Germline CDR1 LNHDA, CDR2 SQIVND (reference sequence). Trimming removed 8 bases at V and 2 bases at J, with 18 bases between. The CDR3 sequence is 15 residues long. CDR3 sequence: CASRFDLRGNTEAFF. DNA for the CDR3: TGTGCCAGTCGATTCGACCTACGGGGCAACACTGAAGCTTTCTTT.

The CDR3 reads CASSLGWADTYEQYF. Here the CDR3 DNA reads TGTGCCAGCAGCTTAGGGTGGGCAGATACCTACGAGCAGTACTTC. The chain employs TRBV7-2 and TRBJ2-7; no reliable D call. Trimming shortened V by 1 base and J by 2 bases, and 12 bases separated the two germline ends. Germline V gene data show CDR1 as SGHTA and CDR2 as FQGNSA. The CDR3 spans 15 residues. Full variable domain (outside the CDR3, taken from reference TRBV7-2 and TRBJ2-7): GAGVSQSPSNKVTEKGKDVELRCDPISGHTALYWYRQSLGQGLEFLIYFQGNSAPDKSGLPSDRFSAERTGGSVSTLTIQRTQQEDSAVYLCASSLGWADTYEQYFGPGTRLTVT.

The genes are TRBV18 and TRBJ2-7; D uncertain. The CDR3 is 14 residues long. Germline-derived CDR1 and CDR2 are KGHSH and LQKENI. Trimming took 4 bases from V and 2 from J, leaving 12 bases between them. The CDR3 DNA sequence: TGTGCCAGCTCACGCCCGGACGGAACCTACGAGCAGTACTTC. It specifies CASSRPDGTYEQYF. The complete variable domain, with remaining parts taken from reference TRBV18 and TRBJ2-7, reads NAGVMQNPRHLVRRRGQEARLRCSPMKGHSHVYWYRQLPEEGLKFMVYLQKENIIDESGMPKERFSAEFPKEGPSILRIQQVVRGDSAAYFCASSRPDGTYEQYFGPGTRLTVT.

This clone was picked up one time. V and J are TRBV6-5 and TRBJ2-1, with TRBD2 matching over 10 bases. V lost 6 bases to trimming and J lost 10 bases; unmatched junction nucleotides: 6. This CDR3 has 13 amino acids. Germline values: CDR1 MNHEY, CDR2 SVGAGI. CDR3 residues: CASRDLLAGEQFF. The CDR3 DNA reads TGTGCCAGCAGGGACCTACTAGCGGGGGAGCAGTTCTTC.

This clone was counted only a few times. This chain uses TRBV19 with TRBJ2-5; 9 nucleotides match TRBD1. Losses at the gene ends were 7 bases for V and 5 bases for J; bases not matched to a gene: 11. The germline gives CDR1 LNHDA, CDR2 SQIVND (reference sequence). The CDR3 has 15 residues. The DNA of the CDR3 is TGTGCCAGTAAAGACTCGGGACAGGGATCGGAGACCCAGTACTTC. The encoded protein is CASKDSGQGSETQYF.